This T cell receptor (beta chain) originates from a study of cytomegalovirus exposure and HLA in healthy donors. Study information: The early release's HLA-typed donors yielded some 85 million unique TCRs.

Primers: 60 Vbeta forward and 13 Jbeta reverse. The method was immunoSEQ multiplex PCR; TCRdb's version includes in-frame clones alone and lacks a portion of them. Counted here are some 120,000 clones, around a tenth occurring once; the ten biggest clones make up around 3%. Study observations and caveats: Cytomegalovirus status was reportedly diagnosed by the classifier with high specificity and sensitivity. TCR beta V- and J-gene trimming was later associated with a missense DCLRE1C variant.

This CDR3 comprises 14 residues. CDR1 is MNHEY, CDR2 SMNVEV, per germline (reference sequence). V was clipped by 4 bases and J by 7 bases; unmatched bases: 3. There are a few counts of this clone. Its antigen is currently unknown. The genes are TRBV27 and TRBJ2-1; 11 bases are a match to TRBD2. This clonotype originated in a man aged 25 to 40 in good health and CMV-seronegative. Sequenced sample: PBMCs. The CDR3 DNA reads TGTGCCAGCAGTTCACTAGCGGGGGTGAATGAGCAGTTCTTC. Translated, it gives CASSSLAGVNEQFF.